One and the same sample provided the 28 T cell receptor beta chains below, sequenced in a study of T cell changes during pregnancy in multiple sclerosis. Method: immunoSEQ multiplex PCR; TCRdb's copy keeps in-frame clones and lacks some. The sample has 40,000 to 45,000 clones; less than 95% are singletons. Sequencing used CD4+ T cells from peripheral blood mononuclear cells, obtained in the third trimester of pregnancy. Every receptor here comes from a female donor with multiple sclerosis, enrolled in a pregnancy study.

The J gene is TRBJ2-7, the V gene TRBV30; tentative D call: TRBD2 (5 bases). Per the germline V gene, CDR1 is GTSNPN and CDR2 is SVGIG (reference sequence). CDR3 size: 15 residues. Trimming shortened V by 1 base and J by 1 base, and 14 bases separated the two germline ends. The CDR3 loop is CAWSAHSGYSYEQYF. DNA of the CDR3: TGTGCCTGGAGTGCACACAGCGGATATTCCTACGAGCAGTACTTC.

The chain employs TRBV29-1 and TRBJ2-7; no firm D call. The ends were cut back, 3 bases at V and 4 bases at J, with 7 bases in the middle. Germline V gives CDR1 SQVTM, CDR2 ANQGSEA. CDR3 size: 11 residues. The CDR3 bases are TGCAGCGTTGAGAGCGATTACGAGCAGTACTTC. Translating it yields CSVESDYEQYF.

The chain employs TRBV28 and TRBJ2-7; TRBD1 might be the D (6 bases). The V gene lost 2 bases and the J gene lost 6 bases, with 11 bases spanning the gap. CDR1 and CDR2 from the germline V gene are MDHEN and SYDVKM. The CDR3 covers 13 residues. The CDR3 protein is CASSLGRQAEQYF. The CDR3 nucleotides are TGTGCCAGCAGTTTAGGTCGACAGGCCGAGCAGTACTTC.

V and J are TRBV7-3 and TRBJ2-1; 8 nucleotides agree with TRBD2. The CDR3 is made up of 16 amino acids. Germline V gives CDR1 SGHTA, CDR2 FQGTGA. V dropped 5 bases and J dropped 3; count of bases not matched to a gene: 9. CDR3 bases: TGTGCCAGCAGCAAGGTTGGTAGCGGGAACTACAATGAGCAGTTCTTC. Residues: CASSKVGSGNYNEQFF.

The J gene is TRBJ1-1, the V gene TRBV2; D is perhaps TRBD1 (6 bases). Germline CDR1 and CDR2: SNHLY and FYNNEI. CDR3 length equals 15 residues. V was shortened by 3 bases and J by 4 bases, with 15 bases between the two germline ends. CDR3 sequence reads: CASSDRRTEITEAFF. The CDR3 bases are TGTGCCAGCAGTGACCGTAGGACAGAGATCACTGAAGCTTTCTTT.

The chain links TRBV4-3 to TRBJ2-5, with D possibly TRBD2 on 5 matching bases. The CDR3 spans 16 residues. The V end was cut by 0 bases, the J end by 3 bases, with 14 bases between. Germline CDR1 LGHNA, CDR2 YSLEER. The CDR3 DNA sequence: TGCGCCAGCAGCCAAGATGGCCGGAGCGGAAAAGAGACCCAGTACTTC. This codes for CASSQDGRSGKETQYF.

The chain carries TRBV11-1 and TRBJ2-2; D is unresolved. Germline V gives CDR1 SGHAT, CDR2 FQDESV (reference sequence). The CDR3 spans 13 residues. The germline V and J ends were trimmed by 2 bases and 5 bases, with 6 bases remaining between them. In DNA form, the CDR3 reads TGTGCCAGCAGCTTATCCGGGACCGGGGAGCTGTTTTTT. It specifies CASSLSGTGELFF.

The rearrangement uses TRBV15 and TRBJ1-3, with a weak D call TRBD1 (5 bases). CDR3 size: 16 residues. Germline CDR1 and CDR2: LNHNV and YYDKDF (reference sequence). V was pared by 1 base and J by 2 bases, with 12 bases between. CDR3 in DNA: TGTGCCACCAGCAGAGTGGCAGGGCGGCCTGGAAACACCATATATTTT. Protein sequence: CATSRVAGRPGNTIYF.

The rearrangement links TRBV28 to TRBJ1-2; D perhaps matches TRBD1 (6 bases). V was shortened by 3 bases and J by 0 bases, with 11 bases between the two germline ends. The CDR3 totals 15 residues. From germline, CDR1 is MDHEN and CDR2 SYDVKM. The CDR3 spells CASSFHRAANYGYTF. DNA for the CDR3: TGTGCCAGCAGTTTTCACAGGGCTGCTAACTATGGCTACACCTTC.

The chain combines TRBV7-9 with TRBJ1-3; D remains ambiguous. V was shortened by 1 base and J by 8 bases, with 9 bases between the two germline ends. The germline gives CDR1 SEHNR, CDR2 FQNEAQ (reference sequence). The CDR3 is 13 residues long. CDR3 in amino acids: CASSLEGGDTIYF. In nucleotides, the CDR3 is TGTGCCAGCAGCTTAGAAGGAGGAGACACCATATATTTT.

This clone appeared a few times. This rearrangement joins TRBV7-2 to TRBJ1-2, with 12 bases fitting TRBD1. J gave up 14 bases and V 6 bases, and 10 bases lay outside the gene matches. Looked up from germline, CDR1 is SGHTA and CDR2 is FQGNSA. This CDR3 region has 13 residues. CDR3 nucleotides: TGTGCCAGCAGTACCGGGACAGGGGGCAGGATAACCTTC. Protein: CASSTGTGGRITF.

Only one count was recorded for this clone. The chain carries TRBV19 and TRBJ2-1; 9 nucleotides align to TRBD1. In germline, CDR1 is LNHDA, CDR2 SQIVND (reference sequence). After removal of 5 bases from V and 6 bases from J, the junction contained 8 bases not matched to a gene. CDR3 length: 15 residues. CDR3 coding DNA: TGTGCCAGTAGTGTCTCCGGGACAGGGCGCAATGAGCAGTTCTTC. Its protein is CASSVSGTGRNEQFF.

The chain carries TRBV21-1 and TRBJ2-7; the D call in the table, TRBD1, was not verified against the DNA. TRBV21-1 corresponds to a pseudogene. The CDR3 runs 16 residues. The CDR3 loop is CASTRRQDRGFWEQYF. CDR3 in DNA: TGTGCCAGCACCCGAAGACAGGACAGGGGGTTCTGGGAGCAGTACTTC.

The V gene is TRBV7-9, the J gene TRBJ1-5; 8 bases are shared with TRBD1. This CDR3 contains 16 residues. Germline loops: CDR1 SEHNR, CDR2 FQNEAQ (reference sequence). J lost 2 bases, V lost 5 bases, and 8 bases had no gene match. The CDR3, as DNA: TGTGCCAGCAGCCAACAGGGGGGTTTAGGCAATCAGCCCCAGCATTTT. Its translation: CASSQQGGLGNQPQHF.

This sequence joins TRBV28 and TRBJ2-1; 7 bases line up with TRBD2. Germline V gives CDR1 MDHEN, CDR2 SYDVKM. The length of the CDR3 is 15 residues. Trimming took 10 bases from V and 8 from J; bases not matched to a gene: 17. In nucleotides, the CDR3 is TGTGCCACCGGTATCGGGGGGAGTGTCTGGGATGAGCAGTTCTTC. Encoded protein: CATGIGGSVWDEQFF. Together with reference TRBV28 and TRBJ2-1, the CDR3 gives the full variable domain: DVKVTQSSRYLVKRTGEKVFLECVQDMDHENMFWYRQDPGLGLRLIYFSYDVKMKEKGDIPEGYSVSREKKERFSLILESASTNQTSMYLCATGIGGSVWDEQFFGPGTRLTVL.

The DNA of the CDR3 is TGTGCCAGCAGTTCTCAGGGGGATGAAAAACTGTTTTTT. Amino acid sequence: CASSSQGDEKLFF. The chain has TRBV5-4 and TRBJ1-4, with TRBD1 identical over 7 bases. Germline V lookup: CDR1 SGHNT, CDR2 YYREEE (reference sequence). With V trimmed by 5 bases and J by 6 bases, 4 bases remained unmatched. CDR3 length equals 13 residues.

The chain combines TRBV27 with TRBJ2-2; D gene uncertain. Germline V gene lookup returns CDR1 MNHEY and CDR2 SMNVEV (reference sequence). Trimming shortened V by 3 bases and J by 4 bases, and 12 bases separated the two germline ends. This CDR3 is 15 amino acids long. Here the CDR3 DNA reads TGTGCCAGCAGTTTTGGGCAGGCCCGCACCGGGGAGCTGTTTTTT. It encodes CASSFGQARTGELFF.

CDR3 nucleotides: TGTGCCAGCAGCCCCAGGACTCAATTGGGCACTGAAGCTTTCTTT. This encodes CASSPRTQLGTEAFF. The rearrangement joins TRBV11-3 to TRBJ1-1; D call uncertain. V was cut by 5 bases and J by 4 bases, with 17 bases left in between. CDR1 is SGHNT and CDR2 is YENEEA in the germline V gene. The CDR3 runs 15 residues.

The chain links TRBV6-5 to TRBJ1-3; 7 nucleotides align to TRBD1. The CDR3 spans 15 residues. V lost 2 bases and J lost 1; bases outside the gene matches: 2. The germline V gene encodes CDR1 MNHEY and CDR2 SVGAGI. CDR3 sequence reads: CASSYDRVSGNTIYF. The CDR3 DNA is TGTGCCAGCAGTTACGACAGGGTGTCTGGAAACACCATATATTTT.

This clone was picked up one time. The chain recombines TRBV6-5 with TRBJ2-5; 15 bases match TRBD2. The CDR3 is 16 residues long. With V trimmed by 2 bases and J by 8 bases, 6 bases remained unmatched. Germline loops: CDR1 MNHEY, CDR2 SVGAGI. This chain's CDR3 is CASSYGGLAGGFTQYF. CDR3 bases: TGTGCCAGCAGTTACGGGGGACTAGCGGGAGGTTTTACCCAGTACTTC.

V and J are TRBV14 and TRBJ2-1, with 8 nucleotides matching TRBD2. Trimming cost V 4 bases and J 10 bases; bases outside gene matches: 9. Germline V gene data show CDR1 as SGHDN and CDR2 as FVKESK. The CDR3 length is 14 residues. Here the CDR3 reads CASSPIAGRGEQFF. CDR3 DNA: TGTGCCAGCAGCCCAATAGCGGGACGAGGAGAGCAGTTCTTC. Combining the CDR3 with reference TRBV14 and TRBJ2-1 gives the whole variable domain EAGVTQFPSHSVIEKGQTVTLRCDPISGHDNLYWYRRVMGKEIKFLLHFVKESKQDESGMPNNRFLAERTGGTYSTLKVQPAELEDSGVYFCASSPIAGRGEQFFGPGTRLTVL.

This clone has only a few counts. The CDR3 coding sequence is TGTGCCAGCAGCCCCCTAGATACGCAGTATTTT. This translates into CASSPLDTQYF. The V gene is TRBV7-2, the J gene TRBJ2-3; D is unresolved. Germline V gives CDR1 SGHTA, CDR2 FQGNSA. Between the trimmed V and J ends, which lost 5 bases and 5 bases, there was a span of 5 bases. This CDR3 is 11 amino acids long.

The V call is TRBV19, the J call TRBJ2-4, with TRBD2 matching over 10 bases. Trimming took 5 bases from V and 1 from J; bases not matched to a gene: 2. The V gene's germline CDR1 is LNHDA and CDR2 SQIVND (reference sequence). The CDR3 totals 15 residues. CDR3 nucleotides: TGTGCCAGTAGTTCTAGCGGGAGTGCCAAAAACATTCAGTACTTC. It specifies CASSSSGSAKNIQYF. Supplemented by reference TRBV19 and TRBJ2-4, the full variable domain reads DGGITQSPKYLFRKEGQNVTLSCEQNLNHDAMYWYRQDPGQGLRLIYYSQIVNDFQKGDIAEGYSVSREKKESFPLTVTSAQKNPTAFYLCASSSSGSAKNIQYFGAGTRLSVL.

The chain combines TRBV15 with TRBJ2-3; unclear D gene. Trimming took 0 bases from V and 1 from J, leaving 5 bases between them. CDR1 and CDR2 from the germline V gene are LNHNV and YYDKDF (reference sequence). The CDR3 length is 14 residues. CDR3 DNA sequence: TGTGCCACCAGCAGAGAACTGCGCACAGATACGCAGTATTTT. Its protein is CATSRELRTDTQYF. The full variable domain, with the rest looked up from reference TRBV15 and TRBJ2-3, is DAMVIQNPRYQVTQFGKPVTLSCSQTLNHNVMYWYQQKSSQAPKLLFHYYDKDFNNEADTPDNFQSRRPNTSFCFLDIRSPGLGDTAMYLCATSRELRTDTQYFGPGTRLTVL.

The V and J genes are TRBV2 and TRBJ1-5; no firm D call. CDR3 length equals 16 residues. In germline, CDR1 is SNHLY, CDR2 FYNNEI. V dropped 8 bases and J dropped 0 bases, with 17 bases sitting between them. In DNA, the CDR3 is TGTGCCAGCGGTTCCTCATCAGTTTATAGCAATCAGCCCCAGCATTTT. It translates to CASGSSSVYSNQPQHF.

This clone was counted once. The chain couples TRBV29-1 to TRBJ2-7, with D maybe TRBD2 (6 bases). V was shortened by 6 bases and J by 6 bases, with 15 bases between the two germline ends. Germline loops: CDR1 SQVTM, CDR2 ANQGSEA. The CDR3 is 12 residues long. CDR3 bases: TGCAGCGTGGCGGCCGGGACTGGCGAGCAGTACTTC. Encoded protein: CSVAAGTGEQYF.

This rearrangement joins TRBV9 to TRBJ1-2, with 7 bases lining up with TRBD1. After removal of 3 bases from V and 9 bases from J, the junction contained 5 bases not matched to a gene. Germline CDR1 and CDR2: SGDLS and YYNGEE. There are 12 residues in the CDR3. The CDR3 spells CASSDDRVRYTF. The CDR3 DNA reads TGTGCCAGCAGCGATGACAGGGTTCGCTACACCTTC.

In the case of this clone: This specimen includes other DNA sequences encoding the same CDR3. This chain joins TRBV30 and TRBJ1-2; no clear D. Germline CDR1 reads GTSNPN; CDR2 reads SVGIG (reference sequence). V was pared by 1 base and J by 4 bases, with 4 bases between. The CDR3 is 11 amino acids. The CDR3 DNA is TGTGCCTGGAGTGGGCTCTATGGCTACACCTTC. Amino acids: CAWSGLYGYTF. Based on the CDR3 plus reference TRBV30 and TRBJ1-2, the full variable domain is SQTIHQWPATLVQPVGSPLSLECTVEGTSNPNLYWYRQAAGRGLQLLFYSVGIGQISSEVPQNLSASRPQDRQFILSSKKLLLSDSGFYLCAWSGLYGYTFGSGTRLTVV.